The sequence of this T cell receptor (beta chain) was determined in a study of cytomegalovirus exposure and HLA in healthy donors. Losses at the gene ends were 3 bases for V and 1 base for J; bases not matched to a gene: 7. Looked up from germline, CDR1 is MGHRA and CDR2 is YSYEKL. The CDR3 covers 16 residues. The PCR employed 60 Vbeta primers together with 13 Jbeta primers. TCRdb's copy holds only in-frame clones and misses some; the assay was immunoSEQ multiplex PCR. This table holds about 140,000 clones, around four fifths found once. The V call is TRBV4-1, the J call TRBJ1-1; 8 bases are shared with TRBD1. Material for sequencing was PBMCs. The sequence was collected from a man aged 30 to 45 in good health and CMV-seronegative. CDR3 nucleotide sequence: TGCGCCAGCAGCCACCCCTTAGGACAGGGGAACACTGAAGCTTTCTTT. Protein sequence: CASSHPLGQGNTEAFF.